The source of this T cell receptor (beta chain) is a study of naive and memory T cell subsets. Two oligonucleotides, mixed equimolar, formed the beta constant-region primer covering TRBC1 and TRBC2. An oligonucleotide with the SP2 primer and a 12-nucleotide UMI was ligated to the cDNA 3' end. A single record per CDR3 protein comes from TCRdb applying MiXCR to the UMI-ligation and nested PCR reads. Counted here are about 90,000 distinct CDR3 sequences, about 7% occurring once; the ten biggest clones make up 1.5% to 2%. Trimming pared 5 bases from V and 0 bases from J, leaving 11 bases between. The CDR3 loop spans 15 amino acids. The germline V gene encodes CDR1 LGHDT and CDR2 YNNKEL (reference sequence). After CD4 positive bead selection, the CD4-negative fraction gave CD8 T cells. Only a few counts were recorded for this clonotype. What it binds is unknown. Study outcomes and limitations: Diversity fell and Gini index rose from naive through CM, EM, EMRA.

The receptor comes from a human donor in good health. The chain employs TRBV3-1 and TRBJ1-3, with no clear D. The source material was central memory CD4+ T cells from blood. For the CDR3, the DNA is TGTGCCAGCAGCTACCGGTGGGACTCTGGAAACACCATATATTTT. This sequence encodes CASSYRWDSGNTIYF.